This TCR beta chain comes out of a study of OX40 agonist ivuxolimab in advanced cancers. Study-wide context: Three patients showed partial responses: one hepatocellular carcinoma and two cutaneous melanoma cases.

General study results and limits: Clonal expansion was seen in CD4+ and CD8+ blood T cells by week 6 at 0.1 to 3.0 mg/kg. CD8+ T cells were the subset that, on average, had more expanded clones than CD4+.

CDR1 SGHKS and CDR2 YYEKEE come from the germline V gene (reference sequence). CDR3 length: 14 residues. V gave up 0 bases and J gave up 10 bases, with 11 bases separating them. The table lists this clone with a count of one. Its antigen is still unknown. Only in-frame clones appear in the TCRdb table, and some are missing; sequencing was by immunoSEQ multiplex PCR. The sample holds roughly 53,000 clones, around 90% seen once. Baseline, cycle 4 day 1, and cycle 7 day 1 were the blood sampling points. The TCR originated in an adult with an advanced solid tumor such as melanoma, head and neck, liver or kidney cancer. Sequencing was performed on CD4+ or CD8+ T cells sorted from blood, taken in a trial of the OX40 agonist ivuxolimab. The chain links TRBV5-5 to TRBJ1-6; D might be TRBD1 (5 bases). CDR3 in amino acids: CASSLEGAGSPLHF. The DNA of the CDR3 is TGTGCCAGCAGCTTGGAAGGGGCGGGATCACCCCTCCACTTT.